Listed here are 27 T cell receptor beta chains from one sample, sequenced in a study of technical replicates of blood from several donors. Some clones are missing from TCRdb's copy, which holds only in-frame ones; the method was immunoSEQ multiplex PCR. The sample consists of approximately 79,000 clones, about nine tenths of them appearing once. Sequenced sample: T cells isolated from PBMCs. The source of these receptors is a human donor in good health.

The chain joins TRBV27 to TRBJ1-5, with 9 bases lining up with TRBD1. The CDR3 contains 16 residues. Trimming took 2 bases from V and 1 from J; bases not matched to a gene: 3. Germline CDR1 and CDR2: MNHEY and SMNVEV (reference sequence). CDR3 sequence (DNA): TGTGCCAGCAGTTTACTGGGACAGGGAAGCAATCAGCCCCAGCATTTT. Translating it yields CASSLLGQGSNQPQHF.

CDR3: CSVEEGRDRGNEKLFF. The CDR3, as DNA: TGCAGCGTTGAAGAAGGTCGGGACAGGGGAAATGAAAAACTGTTTTTT. V and J are TRBV29-1 and TRBJ1-4; 10 bases are a match to TRBD1. Germline values: CDR1 SQVTM, CDR2 ANQGSEA. This CDR3 spans 16 amino acids. V was pared by 0 bases and J by 5 bases, with 6 bases of the junction left unmatched.

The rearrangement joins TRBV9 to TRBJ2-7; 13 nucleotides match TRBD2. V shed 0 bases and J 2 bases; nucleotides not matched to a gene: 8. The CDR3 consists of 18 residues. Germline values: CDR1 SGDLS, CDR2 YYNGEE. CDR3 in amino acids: CASSVDEATSGRAYEQYF. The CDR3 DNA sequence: TGTGCCAGCAGCGTAGACGAAGCTACTAGCGGGAGGGCCTACGAGCAGTACTTC.

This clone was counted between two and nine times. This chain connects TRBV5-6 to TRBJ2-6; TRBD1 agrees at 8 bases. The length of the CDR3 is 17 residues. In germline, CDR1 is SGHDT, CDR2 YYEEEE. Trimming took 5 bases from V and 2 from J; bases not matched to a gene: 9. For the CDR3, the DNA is TGTGCCAGCAGGGTAGGACAGGGTTTCACTGGGGCCAACGTCCTGACTTTC. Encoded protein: CASRVGQGFTGANVLTF.

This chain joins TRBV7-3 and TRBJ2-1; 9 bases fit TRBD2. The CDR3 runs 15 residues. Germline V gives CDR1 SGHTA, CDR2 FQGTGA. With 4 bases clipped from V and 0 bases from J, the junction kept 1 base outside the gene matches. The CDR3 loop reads CASSSTSGSYNEQFF. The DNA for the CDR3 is TGTGCCAGCAGCTCGACTAGCGGCTCCTACAATGAGCAGTTCTTC.

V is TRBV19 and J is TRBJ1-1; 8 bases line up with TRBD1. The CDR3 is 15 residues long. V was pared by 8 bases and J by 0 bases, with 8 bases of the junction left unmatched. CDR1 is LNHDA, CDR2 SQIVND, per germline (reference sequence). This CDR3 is CASGDRPGVNTEAFF. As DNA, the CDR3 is TGTGCCAGTGGGGACAGGCCGGGAGTGAACACTGAAGCTTTCTTT.

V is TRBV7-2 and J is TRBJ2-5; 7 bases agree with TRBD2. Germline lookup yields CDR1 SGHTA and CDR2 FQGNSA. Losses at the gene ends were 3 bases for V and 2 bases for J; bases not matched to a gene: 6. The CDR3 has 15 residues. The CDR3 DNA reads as TGTGCCAGCAGCTTCGTAGCGGGTATACAAGAGACCCAGTACTTC. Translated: CASSFVAGIQETQYF.

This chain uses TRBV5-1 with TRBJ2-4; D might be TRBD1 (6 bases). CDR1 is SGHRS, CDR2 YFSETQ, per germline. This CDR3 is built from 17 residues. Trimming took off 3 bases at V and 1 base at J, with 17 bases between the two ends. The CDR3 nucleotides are TGCGCCAGCAGCTCCATAGGACAGTCTGTGGCCAAAAACATTCAGTACTTC. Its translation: CASSSIGQSVAKNIQYF.

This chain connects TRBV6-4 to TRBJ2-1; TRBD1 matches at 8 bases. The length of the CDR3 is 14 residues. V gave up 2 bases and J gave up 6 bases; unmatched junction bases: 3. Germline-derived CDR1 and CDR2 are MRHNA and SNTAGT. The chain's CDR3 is CASSDGTGGNEQFF. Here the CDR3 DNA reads TGTGCCAGCAGTGACGGGACAGGAGGCAATGAGCAGTTCTTC.

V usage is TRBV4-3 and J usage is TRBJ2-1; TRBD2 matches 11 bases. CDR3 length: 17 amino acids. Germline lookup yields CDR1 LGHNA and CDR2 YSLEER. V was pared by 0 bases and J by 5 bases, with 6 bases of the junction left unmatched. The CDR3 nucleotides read TGCGCCAGCAGCCAAGATTTTTCGGGACTAGCGGACAATGAGCAGTTCTTC. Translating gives CASSQDFSGLADNEQFF.

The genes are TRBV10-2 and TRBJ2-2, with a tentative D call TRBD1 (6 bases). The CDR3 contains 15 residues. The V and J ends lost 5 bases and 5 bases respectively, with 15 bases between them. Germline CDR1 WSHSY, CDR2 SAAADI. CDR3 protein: CASSNDRRGTGELFF. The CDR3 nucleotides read TGCGCCAGCAGTAATGACAGGAGAGGTACCGGGGAGCTGTTTTTT.

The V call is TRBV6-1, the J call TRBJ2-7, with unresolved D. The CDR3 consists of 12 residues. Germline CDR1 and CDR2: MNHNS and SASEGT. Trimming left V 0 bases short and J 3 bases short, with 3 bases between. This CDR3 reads CASSEAIYEQYF. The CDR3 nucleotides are TGTGCCAGCAGTGAAGCCATCTACGAGCAGTACTTC.

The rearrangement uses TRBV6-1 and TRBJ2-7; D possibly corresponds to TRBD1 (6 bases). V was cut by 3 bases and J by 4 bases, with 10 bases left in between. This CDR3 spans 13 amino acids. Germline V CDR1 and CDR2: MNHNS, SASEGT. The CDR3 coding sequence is TGTGCCAGCAGTGATACAGGGTTGTACGAGCAGTACTTC. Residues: CASSDTGLYEQYF.

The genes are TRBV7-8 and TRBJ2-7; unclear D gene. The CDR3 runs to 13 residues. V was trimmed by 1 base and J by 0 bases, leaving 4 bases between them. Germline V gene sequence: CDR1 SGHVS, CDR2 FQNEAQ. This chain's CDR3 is CASSLGHSYEQYF. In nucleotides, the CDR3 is TGTGCCAGCAGCTTAGGTCACTCCTACGAGCAGTACTTC. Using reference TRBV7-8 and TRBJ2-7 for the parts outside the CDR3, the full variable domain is GAGVSQSPRYKVAKRGQDVALRCDPISGHVSLFWYQQALGQGPEFLTYFQNEAQLDKSGLPSDRFFAERPEGSVSTLKIQRTQQEDSAVYLCASSLGHSYEQYFGPGTRLTVT.

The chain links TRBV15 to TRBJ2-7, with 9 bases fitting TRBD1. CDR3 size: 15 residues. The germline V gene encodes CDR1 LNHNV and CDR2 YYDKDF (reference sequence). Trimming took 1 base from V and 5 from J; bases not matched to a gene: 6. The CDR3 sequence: CATSRAGTGNHEQYF. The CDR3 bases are TGTGCCACCAGCAGAGCCGGGACAGGGAACCACGAGCAGTACTTC. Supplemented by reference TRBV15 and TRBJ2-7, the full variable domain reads DAMVIQNPRYQVTQFGKPVTLSCSQTLNHNVMYWYQQKSSQAPKLLFHYYDKDFNNEADTPDNFQSRRPNTSFCFLDIRSPGLGDTAMYLCATSRAGTGNHEQYFGPGTRLTVT.

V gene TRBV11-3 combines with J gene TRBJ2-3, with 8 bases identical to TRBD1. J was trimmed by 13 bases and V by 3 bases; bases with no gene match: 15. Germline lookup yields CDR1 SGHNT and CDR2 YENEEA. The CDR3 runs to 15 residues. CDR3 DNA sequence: TGTGCCAGCAGCTTTCGCGGACAGGGTGAGATATACGAGTATTTT. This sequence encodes CASSFRGQGEIYEYF.

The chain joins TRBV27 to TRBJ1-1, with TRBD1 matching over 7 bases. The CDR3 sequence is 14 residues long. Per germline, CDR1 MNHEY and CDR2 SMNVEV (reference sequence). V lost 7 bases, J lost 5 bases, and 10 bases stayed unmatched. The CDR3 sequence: CASNKDRRPTEAFF. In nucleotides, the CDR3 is TGTGCCAGCAATAAGGACAGGCGCCCAACTGAAGCTTTCTTT.

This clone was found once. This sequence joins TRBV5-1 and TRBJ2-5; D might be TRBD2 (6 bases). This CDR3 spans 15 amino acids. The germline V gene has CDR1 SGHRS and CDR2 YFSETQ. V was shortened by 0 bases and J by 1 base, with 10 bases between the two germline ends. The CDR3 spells CASSLVSGGQETQYF. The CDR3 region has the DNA TGCGCCAGCAGCTTGGTTAGCGGAGGCCAAGAGACCCAGTACTTC. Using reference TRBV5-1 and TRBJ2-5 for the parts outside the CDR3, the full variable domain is KAGVTQTPRYLIKTRGQQVTLSCSPISGHRSVSWYQQTPGQGLQFLFEYFSETQRNKGNFPGRFSGRQFSNSRSEMNVSTLELGDSALYLCASSLVSGGQETQYFGPGTRLLVL.

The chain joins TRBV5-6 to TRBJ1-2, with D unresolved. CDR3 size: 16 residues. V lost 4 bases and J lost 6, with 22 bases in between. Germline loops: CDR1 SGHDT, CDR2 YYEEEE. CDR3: CASSPTSSLKTDGYTF. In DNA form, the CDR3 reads TGTGCCAGCAGCCCGACTTCGAGCCTTAAGACGGATGGCTACACCTTC.

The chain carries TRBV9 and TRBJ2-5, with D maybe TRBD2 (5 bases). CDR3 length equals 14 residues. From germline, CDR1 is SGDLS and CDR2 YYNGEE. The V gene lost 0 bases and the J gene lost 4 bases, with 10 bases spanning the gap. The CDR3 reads CASSVGGALETQYF. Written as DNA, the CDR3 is TGTGCCAGCAGCGTAGGGGGAGCACTAGAGACCCAGTACTTC.

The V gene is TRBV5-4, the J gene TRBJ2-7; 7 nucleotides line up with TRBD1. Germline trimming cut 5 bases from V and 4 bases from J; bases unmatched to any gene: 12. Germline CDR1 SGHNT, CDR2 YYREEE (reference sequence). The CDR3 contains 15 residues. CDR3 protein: CASRSDRGQKYEQYF. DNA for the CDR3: TGTGCCAGCAGATCAGACCGGGGACAGAAATACGAGCAGTACTTC. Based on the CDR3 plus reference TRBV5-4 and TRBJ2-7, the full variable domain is ETGVTQSPTHLIKTRGQQVTLRCSSQSGHNTVSWYQQALGQGPQFIFQYYREEENGRGNFPPRFSGLQFPNYSSELNVNALELDDSALYLCASRSDRGQKYEQYFGPGTRLTVT.

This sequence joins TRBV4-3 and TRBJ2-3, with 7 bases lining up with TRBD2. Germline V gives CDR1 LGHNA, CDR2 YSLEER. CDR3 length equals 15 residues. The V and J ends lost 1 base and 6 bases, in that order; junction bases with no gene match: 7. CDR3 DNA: TGCGCCAGCAGCCAAGGGACTAGGGGTTACGATACGCAGTATTTT. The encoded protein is CASSQGTRGYDTQYF.

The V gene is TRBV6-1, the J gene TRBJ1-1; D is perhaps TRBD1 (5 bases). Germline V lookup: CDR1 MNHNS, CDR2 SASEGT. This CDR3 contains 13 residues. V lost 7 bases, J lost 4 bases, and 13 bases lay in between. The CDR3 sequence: CASILRDSTEAFF. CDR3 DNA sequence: TGTGCCAGCATTCTAAGGGACTCCACTGAAGCTTTCTTT.

The CDR3 bases are TGTGCCAGCAGCAAAGGTTTAGTTATACCTTACTATGGCTACACCTTC. Protein sequence: CASSKGLVIPYYGYTF. The genes are TRBV21-1 and TRBJ1-2. TRBV21-1 is designated a pseudogene. The CDR3 sequence is 16 residues long.

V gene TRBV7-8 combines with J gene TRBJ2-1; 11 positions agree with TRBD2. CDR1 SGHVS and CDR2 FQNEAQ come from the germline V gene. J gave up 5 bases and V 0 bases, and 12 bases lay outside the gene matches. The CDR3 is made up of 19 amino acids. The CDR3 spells CASSLARFSTSGIDNEQFF. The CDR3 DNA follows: TGTGCCAGCAGCTTAGCGCGGTTCTCGACTAGCGGGATAGACAATGAGCAGTTCTTC.

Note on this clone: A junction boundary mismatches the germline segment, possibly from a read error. As DNA, the CDR3 is TGTGCTAGCAGCGCCTCCGGGACAGGGACAGATACGCAGTATTTT. It translates to CASSASGTGTDTQYF. The gene calls are TRBV7-7 and TRBJ2-3; 9 positions match TRBD1. The germline V gene has CDR1 SSHAT and CDR2 FNYEAQ (reference sequence). The CDR3 is made up of 15 amino acids.

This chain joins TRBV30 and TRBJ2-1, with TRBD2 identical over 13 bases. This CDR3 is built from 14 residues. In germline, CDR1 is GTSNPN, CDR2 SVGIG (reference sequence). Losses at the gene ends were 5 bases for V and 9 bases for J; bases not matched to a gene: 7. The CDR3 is CAWDQGLAGSEQFF. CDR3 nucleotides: TGTGCCTGGGACCAGGGACTAGCGGGAAGTGAGCAGTTCTTC. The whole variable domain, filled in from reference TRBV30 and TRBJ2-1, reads SQTIHQWPATLVQPVGSPLSLECTVEGTSNPNLYWYRQAAGRGLQLLFYSVGIGQISSEVPQNLSASRPQDRQFILSSKKLLLSDSGFYLCAWDQGLAGSEQFFGPGTRLTVL.